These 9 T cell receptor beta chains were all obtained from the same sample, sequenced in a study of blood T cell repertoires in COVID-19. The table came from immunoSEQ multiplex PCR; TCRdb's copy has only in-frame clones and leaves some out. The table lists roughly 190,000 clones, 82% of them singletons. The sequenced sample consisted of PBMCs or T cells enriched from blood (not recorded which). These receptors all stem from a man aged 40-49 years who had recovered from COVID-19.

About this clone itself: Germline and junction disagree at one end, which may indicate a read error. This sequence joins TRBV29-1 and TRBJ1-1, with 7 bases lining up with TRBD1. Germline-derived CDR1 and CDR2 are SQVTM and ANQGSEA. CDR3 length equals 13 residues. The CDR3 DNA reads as TGCGGCGTATACCGGACAGGAAGGACTGAAGCTTTCTTT. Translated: CGVYRTGRTEAFF. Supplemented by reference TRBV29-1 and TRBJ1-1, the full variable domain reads SAVISQKPSRDICQRGTSLTIQCQVDSQVTMMFWYRQQPGQSLTLIATANQGSEATYESGFVIDKFPISRPNLTFSTLTVSNMSPEDSSIYLCGVYRTGRTEAFFGQGTRLTVV.

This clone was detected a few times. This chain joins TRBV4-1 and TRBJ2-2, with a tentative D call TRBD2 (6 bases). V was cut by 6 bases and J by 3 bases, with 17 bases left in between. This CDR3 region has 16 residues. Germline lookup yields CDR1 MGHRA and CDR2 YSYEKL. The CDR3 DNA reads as TGCGCCAGCAGACTTGGGACTTCAGTACACACCGGGGAGCTGTTTTTT. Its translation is CASRLGTSVHTGELFF.

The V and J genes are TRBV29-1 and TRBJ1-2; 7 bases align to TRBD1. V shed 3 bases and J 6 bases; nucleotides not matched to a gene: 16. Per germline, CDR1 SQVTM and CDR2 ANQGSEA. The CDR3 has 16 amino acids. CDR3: CSVERRGNPDRNGYTF. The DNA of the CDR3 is TGCAGCGTTGAGAGAAGGGGGAACCCGGACAGGAATGGCTACACCTTC.

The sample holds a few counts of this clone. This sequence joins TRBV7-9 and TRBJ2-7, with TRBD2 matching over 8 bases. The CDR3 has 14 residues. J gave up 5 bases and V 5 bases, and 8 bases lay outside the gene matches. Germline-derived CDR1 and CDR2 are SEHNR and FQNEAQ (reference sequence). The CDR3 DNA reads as TGTGCCAGCAGCGTAAGCGGGAGCTCGAACGAGCAGTACTTC. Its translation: CASSVSGSSNEQYF.

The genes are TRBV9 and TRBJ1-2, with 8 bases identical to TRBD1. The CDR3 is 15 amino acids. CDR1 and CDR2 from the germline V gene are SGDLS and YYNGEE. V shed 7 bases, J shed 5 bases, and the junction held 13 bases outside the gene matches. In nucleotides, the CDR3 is TGTGCCAGCGGTAACGGACAGGGCCTCCCATATGGCTACACCTTC. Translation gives CASGNGQGLPYGYTF.

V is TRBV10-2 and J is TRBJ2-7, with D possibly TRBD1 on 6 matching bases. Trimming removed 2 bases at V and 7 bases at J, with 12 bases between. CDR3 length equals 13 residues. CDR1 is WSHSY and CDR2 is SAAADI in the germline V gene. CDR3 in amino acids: CASSETGFGEQYF. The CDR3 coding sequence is TGCGCCAGCAGTGAGACAGGGTTCGGGGAGCAGTACTTC.

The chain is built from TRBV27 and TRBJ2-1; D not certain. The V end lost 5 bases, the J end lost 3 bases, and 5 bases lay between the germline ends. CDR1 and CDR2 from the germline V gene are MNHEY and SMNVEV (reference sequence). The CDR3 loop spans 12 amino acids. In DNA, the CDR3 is TGTGCCAGCAGTCCCTACTACAATGAGCAGTTCTTC. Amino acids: CASSPYYNEQFF.

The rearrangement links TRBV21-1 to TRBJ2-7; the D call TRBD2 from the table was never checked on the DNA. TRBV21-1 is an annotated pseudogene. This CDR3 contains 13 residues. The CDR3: CASIGTPAYEQYF. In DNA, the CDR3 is TGTGCCAGCATCGGGACTCCCGCGTACGAGCAGTACTTC.

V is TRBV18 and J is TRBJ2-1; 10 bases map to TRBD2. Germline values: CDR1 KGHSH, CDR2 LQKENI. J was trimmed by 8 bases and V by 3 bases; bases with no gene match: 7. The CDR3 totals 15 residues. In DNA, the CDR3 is TGTGCCAGCTCACCGGCTAGCGGGAGTGGCGATGAGCAGTTCTTC. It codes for CASSPASGSGDEQFF.